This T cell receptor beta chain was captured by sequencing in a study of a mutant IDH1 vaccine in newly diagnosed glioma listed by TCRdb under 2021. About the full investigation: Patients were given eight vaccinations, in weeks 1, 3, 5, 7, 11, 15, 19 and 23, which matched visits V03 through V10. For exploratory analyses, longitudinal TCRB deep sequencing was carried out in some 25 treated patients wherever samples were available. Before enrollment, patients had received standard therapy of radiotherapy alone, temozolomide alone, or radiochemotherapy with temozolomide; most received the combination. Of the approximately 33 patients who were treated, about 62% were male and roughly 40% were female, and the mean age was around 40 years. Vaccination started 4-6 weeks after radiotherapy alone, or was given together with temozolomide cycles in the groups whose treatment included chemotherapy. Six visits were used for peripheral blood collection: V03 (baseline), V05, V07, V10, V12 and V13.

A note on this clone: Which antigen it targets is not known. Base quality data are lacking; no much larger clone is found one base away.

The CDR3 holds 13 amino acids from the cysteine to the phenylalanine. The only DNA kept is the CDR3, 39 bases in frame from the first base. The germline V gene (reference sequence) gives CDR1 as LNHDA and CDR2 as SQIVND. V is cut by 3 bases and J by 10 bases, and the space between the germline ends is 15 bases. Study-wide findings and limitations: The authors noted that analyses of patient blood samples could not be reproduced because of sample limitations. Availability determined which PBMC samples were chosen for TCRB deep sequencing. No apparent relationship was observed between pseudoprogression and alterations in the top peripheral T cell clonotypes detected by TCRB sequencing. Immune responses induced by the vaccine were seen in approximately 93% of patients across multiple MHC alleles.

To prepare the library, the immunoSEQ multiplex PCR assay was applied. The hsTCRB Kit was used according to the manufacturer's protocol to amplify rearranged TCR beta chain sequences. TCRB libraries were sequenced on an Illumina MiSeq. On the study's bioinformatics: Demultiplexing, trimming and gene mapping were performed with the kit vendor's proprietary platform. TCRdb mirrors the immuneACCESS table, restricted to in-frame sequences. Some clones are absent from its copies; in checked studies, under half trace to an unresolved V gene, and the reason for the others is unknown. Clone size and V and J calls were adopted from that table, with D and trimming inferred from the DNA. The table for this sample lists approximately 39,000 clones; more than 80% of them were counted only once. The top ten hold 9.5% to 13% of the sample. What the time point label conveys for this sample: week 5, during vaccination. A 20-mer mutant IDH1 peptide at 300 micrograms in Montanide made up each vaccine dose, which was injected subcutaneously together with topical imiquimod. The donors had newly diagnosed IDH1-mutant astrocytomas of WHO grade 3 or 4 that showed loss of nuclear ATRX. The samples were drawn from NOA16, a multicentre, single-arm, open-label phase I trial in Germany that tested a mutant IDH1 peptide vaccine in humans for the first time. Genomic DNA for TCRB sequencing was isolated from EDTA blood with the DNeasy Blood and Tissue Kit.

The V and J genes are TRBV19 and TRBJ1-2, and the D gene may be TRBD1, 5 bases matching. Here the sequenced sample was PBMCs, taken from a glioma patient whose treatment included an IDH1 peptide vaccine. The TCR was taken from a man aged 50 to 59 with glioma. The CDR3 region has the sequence CASSIGRDSPYTF. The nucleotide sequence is TGTGCCAGTAGTATTGGTCGCGACAGCCCCTACACCTTC.